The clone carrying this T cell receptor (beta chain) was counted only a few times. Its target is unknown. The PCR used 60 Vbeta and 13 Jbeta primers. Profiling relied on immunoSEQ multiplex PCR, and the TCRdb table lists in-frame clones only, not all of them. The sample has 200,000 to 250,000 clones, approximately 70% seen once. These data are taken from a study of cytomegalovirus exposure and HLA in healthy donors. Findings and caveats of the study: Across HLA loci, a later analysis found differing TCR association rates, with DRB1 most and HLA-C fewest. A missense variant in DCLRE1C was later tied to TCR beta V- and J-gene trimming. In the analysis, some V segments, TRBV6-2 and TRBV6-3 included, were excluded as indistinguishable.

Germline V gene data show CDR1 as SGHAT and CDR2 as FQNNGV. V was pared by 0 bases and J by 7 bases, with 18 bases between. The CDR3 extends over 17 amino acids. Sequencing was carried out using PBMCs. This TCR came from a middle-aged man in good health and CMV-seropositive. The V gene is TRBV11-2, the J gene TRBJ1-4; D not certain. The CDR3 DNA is TGTGCCAGCAGCTTAGATGTACGGAGGAATCTCGGTGAAAAACTGTTTTTT. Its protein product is CASSLDVRRNLGEKLFF.